These T cell receptor beta chains were read from a single sample in a study of cytomegalovirus exposure and HLA in healthy donors. Some clones are missing from TCRdb's copy, which holds only in-frame ones; the method was immunoSEQ multiplex PCR. This table has about 140,000 clones, 77% appearing once. The sample comprised PBMCs. Every receptor here comes from a woman aged 50 to 60 in good health and CMV-seronegative. The CDR3 runs from the conserved cysteine through the conserved F or W. A D gene is named only where the DNA matches it firmly. Clone size is given for some rows only: seen once, a few or many times, or a class if the clone is expanded.

clone_size d_call j_call v_call cdr3_aa cdr3_nt
NA TRBD1 TRBJ1-2 TRBV23-1 CASSQLDRGLMDGYTF TGCGCCAGCAGTCAATTGGACAGGGGGTTGATGGACGGCTACACCTTC
NA NA TRBJ2-3 TRBV19 CASSISQGTDTQYF TGTGCCAGTAGTATTTCCCAGGGGACAGATACGCAGTATTTT
NA NA TRBJ1-3 TRBV5-6 CASSLGQTFSGNTIYF TGTGCCAGCAGCTTGGGACAGACCTTCTCTGGAAACACCATATATTTT
NA NA TRBJ2-1 TRBV7-6 CASSLAIGDNEQFF TGTGCCAGCAGCTTGGCGATCGGGGACAATGAGCAGTTCTTC
NA NA TRBJ2-2 TRBV9 CASSIRQVYTGELFF TGTGCCAGCAGCATAAGACAAGTTTACACCGGGGAGCTGTTTTTT
NA TRBD1 TRBJ2-7 TRBV28 CASRGTPGQGFHEQYF TGTGCCAGCAGAGGCACCCCGGGACAGGGCTTCCACGAGCAGTACTTC
NA NA TRBJ1-6 TRBV5-1 CASSLTVSYNSPLHF TGCGCCAGCAGCTTGACAGTATCGTATAATTCACCCCTCCACTTT
few NA TRBJ1-1 TRBV5-1 CASSLGAEAFF TGCGCCAGCAGCTTGGGAGCTGAAGCTTTCTTT
NA NA TRBJ1-6 TRBV6-5 CASSYSRGWNSPLHF TGTGCCAGCAGTTACTCGAGGGGGTGGAATTCACCCCTCCACTTT
NA NA TRBJ2-3 TRBV2 CASNVQGPSTDTQYF TGTGCCAGTAATGTACAGGGACCTAGCACAGATACGCAGTATTTT
NA NA TRBJ2-7 TRBV27 CASSLKGRGHLGYEQYF TGTGCCAGCTCTTTAAAAGGCAGGGGACACCTTGGCTACGAGCAGTACTTC
NA NA TRBJ2-3 TRBV30 CAWSVTRRDTQYF TGTGCCTGGAGTGTAACCCGGAGAGATACGCAGTATTTT
NA TRBD1 TRBJ2-5 TRBV19 CASSIRGIETQYF TGTGCCAGTAGTATCAGGGGGATAGAGACCCAGTACTTC
NA NA TRBJ1-4 TRBV7-9 CASSTRDKANEKLFF TGTGCCAGCAGCACGAGGGACAAGGCTAATGAAAAACTGTTTTTT
NA NA TRBJ1-6 TRBV30 CAWSVQVTGNSPLHF TGTGCCTGGAGTGTACAGGTTACAGGAAATTCACCCCTCCACTTT
NA TRBD1 TRBJ1-4 TRBV6-1 CASSLNRDRVEKLFF TGTGCCAGCAGCTTAAACCGGGACAGGGTTGAAAAACTGTTTTTT
NA TRBD2 TRBJ2-7 TRBV29-1 CSVVGGGSYEQYF TGCAGCGTTGTAGGCGGGGGGTCCTACGAGCAGTACTTC
few NA TRBJ1-2 TRBV28 CASSLGGEGRSGYTF TGTGCCAGCAGTTTAGGCGGGGAAGGGCGTAGTGGCTACACCTTC
NA TRBD1 TRBJ2-7 TRBV5-6 CASSWDRGLGEQYF TGTGCCAGCAGCTGGGACAGGGGGCTCGGCGAGCAGTACTTC
NA NA TRBJ2-5 TRBV5-6 CASSLDRQETQYF TGTGCCAGCAGTTTGGACAGACAAGAGACCCAGTACTTC
once TRBD2 TRBJ2-2 TRBV5-6 CASAGAGNTGELFF TGTGCCAGCGCCGGAGCGGGGAACACCGGGGAGCTGTTCTTT
once TRBD2 TRBJ2-7 TRBV7-3 CASSPTGGRDEQYF TGTGCCAGCAGCCCTACGGGGGGGCGCGACGAGCAGTACTTC
NA NA TRBJ1-5 TRBV19 CASSMDIINQPQHF TGTGCCAGTAGTATGGACATCATAAATCAGCCCCAGCATTTT
NA TRBD1 TRBJ2-1 TRBV5-1 CASSLTPGTGNNEQFF TGCGCCAGCAGCTTGACCCCCGGGACAGGGAACAATGAGCAGTTCTTC
many TRBD2 TRBJ2-7 TRBV2 CASSEEGGARSYEQYF TGTGCCAGCAGTGAAGAGGGAGGGGCCCGCTCCTACGAGCAGTACTTC
NA TRBD2 TRBJ2-5 TRBV5-4 CASSPGLAGEETQYF TGTGCCAGCAGCCCGGGACTAGCGGGGGAAGAGACCCAGTACTTC
NA TRBD1 TRBJ2-3 TRBV11-3 CASSKGQGATDTQYF TGTGCCAGCAGCAAGGGACAGGGGGCCACAGATACGCAGTATTTT
NA NA TRBJ2-2 TRBV5-1 CASSPRQGRNTGELFF TGCGCCAGCAGCCCAAGGCAGGGGCGGAACACCGGGGAGCTGTTTTTT